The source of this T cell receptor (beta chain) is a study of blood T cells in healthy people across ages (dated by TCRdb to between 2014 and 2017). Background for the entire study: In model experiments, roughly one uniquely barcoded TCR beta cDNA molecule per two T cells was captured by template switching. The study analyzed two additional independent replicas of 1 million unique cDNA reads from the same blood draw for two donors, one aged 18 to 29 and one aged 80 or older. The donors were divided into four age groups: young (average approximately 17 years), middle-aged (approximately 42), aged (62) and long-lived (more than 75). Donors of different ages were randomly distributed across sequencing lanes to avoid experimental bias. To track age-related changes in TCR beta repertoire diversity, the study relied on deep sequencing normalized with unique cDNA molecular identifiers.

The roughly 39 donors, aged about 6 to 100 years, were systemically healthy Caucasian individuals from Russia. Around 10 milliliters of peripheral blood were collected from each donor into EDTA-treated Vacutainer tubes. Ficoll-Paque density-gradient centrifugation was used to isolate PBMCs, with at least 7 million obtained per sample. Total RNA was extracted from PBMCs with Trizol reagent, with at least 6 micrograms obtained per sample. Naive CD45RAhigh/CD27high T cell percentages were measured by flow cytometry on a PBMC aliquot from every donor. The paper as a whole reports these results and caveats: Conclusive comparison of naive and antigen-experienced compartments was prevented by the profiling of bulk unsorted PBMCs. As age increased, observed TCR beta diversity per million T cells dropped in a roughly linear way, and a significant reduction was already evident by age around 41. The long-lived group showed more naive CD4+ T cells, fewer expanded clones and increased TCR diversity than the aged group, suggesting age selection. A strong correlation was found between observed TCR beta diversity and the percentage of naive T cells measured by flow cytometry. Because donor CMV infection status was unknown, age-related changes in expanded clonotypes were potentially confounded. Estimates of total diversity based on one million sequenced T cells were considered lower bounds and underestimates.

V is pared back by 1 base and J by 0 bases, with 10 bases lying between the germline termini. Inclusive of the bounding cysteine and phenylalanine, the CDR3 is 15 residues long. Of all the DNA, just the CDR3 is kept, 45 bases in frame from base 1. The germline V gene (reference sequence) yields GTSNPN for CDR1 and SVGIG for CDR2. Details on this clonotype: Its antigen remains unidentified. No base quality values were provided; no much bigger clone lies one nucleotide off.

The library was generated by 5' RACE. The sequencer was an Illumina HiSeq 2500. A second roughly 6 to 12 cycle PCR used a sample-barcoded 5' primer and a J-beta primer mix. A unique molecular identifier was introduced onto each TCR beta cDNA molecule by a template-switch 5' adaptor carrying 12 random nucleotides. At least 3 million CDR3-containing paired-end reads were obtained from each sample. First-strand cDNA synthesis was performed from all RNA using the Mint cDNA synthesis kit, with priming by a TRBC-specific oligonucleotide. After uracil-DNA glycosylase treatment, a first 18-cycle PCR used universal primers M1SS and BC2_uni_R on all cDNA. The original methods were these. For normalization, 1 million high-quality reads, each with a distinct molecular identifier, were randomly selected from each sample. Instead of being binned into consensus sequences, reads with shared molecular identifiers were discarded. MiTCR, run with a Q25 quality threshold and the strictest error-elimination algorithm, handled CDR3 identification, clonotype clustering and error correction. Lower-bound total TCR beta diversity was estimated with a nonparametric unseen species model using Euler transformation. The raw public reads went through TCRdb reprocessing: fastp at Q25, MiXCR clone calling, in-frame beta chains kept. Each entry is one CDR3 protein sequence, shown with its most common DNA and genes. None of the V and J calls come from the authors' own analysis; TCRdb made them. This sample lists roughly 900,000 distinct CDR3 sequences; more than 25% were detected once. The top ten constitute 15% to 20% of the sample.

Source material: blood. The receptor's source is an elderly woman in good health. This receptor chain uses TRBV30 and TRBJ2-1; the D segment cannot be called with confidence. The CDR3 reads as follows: CAWSAGPSSYNEQFF. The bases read TGTGCCTGGAGTGCCGGGCCGAGCTCCTACAATGAGCAGTTCTTC.